This T cell receptor beta chain was sequenced for a study of Ad26.COV2.S vaccination and SARS-CoV-2 variants. As for the study in general: Ad26.COV2.S shots went into the muscle once or twice, 56 days apart.

Profiling relied on immunoSEQ multiplex PCR, and the TCRdb table lists in-frame clones only, not all of them. The sample has 250,000 to 300,000 clones, around 87% seen once. Study-wide results and limits: Analyses that measured TCR breadth and depth may have underestimated total T cell responses. Substantial breadth was reported for post-vaccination spike-specific CD8+ and CD4+ T cells.

The CDR3 contains 14 residues. Germline loops: CDR1 ENHRY, CDR2 SYGVKD. The J segment lost 2 bases and the V segment lost 5 bases, leaving 5 bases of the junction unmatched. Treatment here: some 20 received Ad26.COV2.S at low or high dose, single or two shots; 5 received placebo; per-sample allocation not given. Day 63 after the first injection of vaccine or placebo was the sampling time. In regard to this clone: What it recognizes is unknown.

The TCR was taken from a person aged 18-65 years who received the Ad26.COV2.S COVID-19 vaccine or a placebo. The genes are TRBV10-3 and TRBJ2-7, with 8 positions matching TRBD1. Sequencing was performed on peripheral blood, taken in a trial of Ad26.COV2.S vaccine versus placebo. In DNA form, the CDR3 reads TGTGCCATCAGTTGGGACAGGACGACCTACGAGCAGTACTTC. It specifies CAISWDRTTYEQYF.